The T cell receptor beta chain described here comes from a study of blood T cell repertoires in COVID-19. Study-level information: COVID-19 samples, acute and convalescent, were from the United States, Italy and Spain. The cDNA or gDNA used as material had been derived from T cells, B-cell-depleted T cells, or PBMCs.

Original data processing: Amplifying reference gene primers gave estimates of nucleated cell counts. Profiling relied on immunoSEQ multiplex PCR, and the TCRdb table lists in-frame clones only, not all of them. For V, J and clone size, that table is used; D and trimming come from the DNA. The sample includes around 250,000 clones, roughly nine tenths of them seen just once. V gave up 0 bases and J gave up 10 bases, with 16 bases separating them. The CDR3 contains 16 residues. Germline V lookup: CDR1 LGHNA, CDR2 YNFKEQ. In its sample, this clone was seen a few times. The chain carries TRBV4-2 and TRBJ1-6; D perhaps matches TRBD1 (6 bases). Material: peripheral blood. This TCR came from a woman aged 60-75 years who had recovered from COVID-19. The CDR3 sequence: CASSQEPQGLGSPLHF. The DNA for the CDR3 is TGTGCCAGCAGCCAAGAACCTCAGGGGCTGGGGTCACCCCTCCACTTT.